This TCR beta chain comes out of a study of cytomegalovirus exposure and HLA in healthy donors. There are 13 residues in the CDR3. The germline V gene has CDR1 KGHSH and CDR2 LQKENI. V was trimmed by 3 bases and J by 10 bases, leaving 13 bases between them. Clones were sequenced by immunoSEQ multiplex PCR, and TCRdb holds only the in-frame ones, with some missing. This sample has roughly 350,000 clones; 75% to 90% occur once, and the top ten carry about 0.91%. Sequenced sample: PBMCs. The chain recombines TRBV18 with TRBJ2-1; the D gene is possibly TRBD2 (6 bases). The clonotype was recovered from a woman aged 18-29 years in good health and CMV-seronegative. CDR3 residues: CASSPGEGGEQFF. The DNA for the CDR3 is TGTGCCAGCTCACCGGGTGAGGGAGGAGAGCAGTTCTTC.